What follows are 31 T cell receptor beta chains derived from one specimen sequenced in a study of blood T cell repertoires in COVID-19 (dated by TCRdb to between 2020 and 2021). Library method: the immunoSEQ multiplex PCR assay. Not all clones reach the TCRdb copy of this immuneACCESS table, which keeps in-frame sequences only. Checked studies attribute under half of the gap to unresolved V genes and leave the rest unexplained. This sample holds about 66,000 clones; about nine tenths were observed only once. The ten most abundant clones make up less than 1.5% of the sample. Sequenced input: peripheral blood. These receptors originate from a man in his sixties with acute or convalescent COVID-19.

The V and J genes are TRBV30 and TRBJ1-3, with D perhaps matching TRBD1 (6 bases). Trimming shortened V by 3 bases and J by 1 base, and 10 bases separated the two germline ends. Germline assignment: CDR1 GTSNPN and CDR2 SVGIG (reference sequence). The CDR3 is 14 amino acids. The CDR3 region is CAWRPRGSGNTIYF. CDR3 DNA: TGTGCCTGGAGGCCCAGGGGTTCTGGAAACACCATATATTTT.

This chain uses TRBV7-2 with TRBJ2-2, with D unclear. Trimming shortened V by 3 bases and J by 7 bases, and 9 bases separated the two germline ends. The CDR3 loop spans 13 amino acids. Germline values: CDR1 SGHTA, CDR2 FQGNSA. The DNA for the CDR3 is TGTGCCAGCAGCTTGGCCCCCAGCGGGGAGCTGTTTTTT. The encoded protein is CASSLAPSGELFF.

The chain employs TRBV30 and TRBJ2-1, with 11 bases aligning to TRBD1. Germline CDR1 is GTSNPN and CDR2 is SVGIG (reference sequence). Germline trimming cut 4 bases from V and 7 bases from J; bases unmatched to any gene: 3. The CDR3 totals 13 residues. In nucleotides, the CDR3 is TGTGCCTGGAAAGGGACAGGGGGGAATGAGCAGTTCTTC. Encoded protein: CAWKGTGGNEQFF. Combining the CDR3 with reference TRBV30 and TRBJ2-1 gives the whole variable domain SQTIHQWPATLVQPVGSPLSLECTVEGTSNPNLYWYRQAAGRGLQLLFYSVGIGQISSEVPQNLSASRPQDRQFILSSKKLLLSDSGFYLCAWKGTGGNEQFFGPGTRLTVL.

V gene TRBV20-1 combines with J gene TRBJ1-5; D is unclear. CDR1 and CDR2 (germline): DFQATT, SNEGSKA (reference sequence). The CDR3 is 11 amino acids. Deletions cut 5 bases from V and 10 bases from J, with 12 bases between. CDR3 amino acids: CSARGSGPQHF. CDR3 nucleotide sequence: TGCAGTGCTCGTGGGTCCGGTCCCCAGCATTTT.

The chain joins TRBV19 to TRBJ1-5, with a tentative D call TRBD1 (6 bases). The CDR3 consists of 16 residues. V lost 6 bases, J lost 0 bases, and 15 bases lay in between. Germline V gives CDR1 LNHDA, CDR2 SQIVND (reference sequence). The CDR3 sequence is CASSLTGLNSNQPQHF. CDR3 nucleotides: TGTGCCAGTAGCCTCACAGGGCTAAATAGCAATCAGCCCCAGCATTTT.

This clone was seen only a few times. The chain employs TRBV29-1 and TRBJ1-1; 7 positions agree with TRBD1. J was trimmed by 3 bases and V by 3 bases; bases with no gene match: 4. Per germline, CDR1 SQVTM and CDR2 ANQGSEA. The CDR3 is 13 amino acids. DNA for the CDR3: TGCAGCGTTGAGGCGGGACAGCACACTGAAGCTTTCTTT. It is translated as CSVEAGQHTEAFF.

The rearrangement links TRBV29-1 to TRBJ1-2, with 11 bases lining up with TRBD1. J lost 7 bases, V lost 5 bases, and 9 bases had no gene match. The CDR3 loop spans 14 amino acids. Germline assignment: CDR1 SQVTM and CDR2 ANQGSEA. The CDR3 sequence is CSVPGTGGKFGYTF. Here the CDR3 DNA reads TGCAGCGTTCCCGGGACAGGGGGAAAGTTTGGCTACACCTTC.

V and J are TRBV29-1 and TRBJ1-2; 8 bases align to TRBD1. With 6 bases clipped from V and 3 bases from J, the junction kept 3 bases outside the gene matches. Germline V gene sequence: CDR1 SQVTM, CDR2 ANQGSEA. CDR3 length: 12 amino acids. CDR3 residues: CSVTGDDYGYTF. The CDR3 DNA is TGCAGCGTGACAGGGGATGACTATGGCTACACCTTC.

The chain uses TRBV24-1 and TRBJ2-3; the D gene is possibly TRBD2 (5 bases). Germline CDR1 reads KGHDR; CDR2 reads SFDVKD. Between the trimmed V and J ends, which lost 3 bases and 0 bases, there was a span of 12 bases. This CDR3 is built from 16 residues. This CDR3 is CATSDPGGPSTDTQYF. In DNA, the CDR3 is TGTGCCACCAGTGATCCCGGCGGGCCTAGCACAGATACGCAGTATTTT.

The CDR3 here is CASSLYTGAHYGYTF. The DNA of the CDR3 is TGCGCCAGCAGCTTATACACAGGGGCCCACTATGGCTACACCTTC. The rearrangement links TRBV5-1 to TRBJ1-2; 7 bases agree with TRBD1. The CDR3 runs to 15 residues. Germline loops: CDR1 SGHRS, CDR2 YFSETQ. The J segment lost 3 bases and the V segment lost 2 bases, leaving 7 bases of the junction unmatched. Supplemented by reference TRBV5-1 and TRBJ1-2, the full variable domain reads KAGVTQTPRYLIKTRGQQVTLSCSPISGHRSVSWYQQTPGQGLQFLFEYFSETQRNKGNFPGRFSGRQFSNSRSEMNVSTLELGDSALYLCASSLYTGAHYGYTFGSGTRLTVV.

The chain couples TRBV6-5 to TRBJ1-2; TRBD1 matches 8 bases. The trim removed 7 bases at V and 4 bases at J, leaving 8 bases unmatched. CDR3 length equals 14 residues. The germline V gene has CDR1 MNHEY and CDR2 SVGAGI. CDR3 sequence: CASTPDRVVYGYTF. CDR3 DNA sequence: TGTGCCAGCACCCCGGACAGGGTTGTCTATGGCTACACCTTC.

This clone was counted only a few times. The CDR3 here is CAWSLSTTQGKAFF. As DNA, the CDR3 is TGTGCCTGGAGTCTCTCAACGACCCAGGGGAAAGCTTTCTTT. This sequence joins TRBV30 and TRBJ1-1; D possibly corresponds to TRBD1 (6 bases). CDR3 length: 14 residues. The germline V gene encodes CDR1 GTSNPN and CDR2 SVGIG (reference sequence). V shed 2 bases and J shed 9 bases, with 19 bases lying between them.

The genes are TRBV30 and TRBJ2-3, with D possibly TRBD2 on 7 matching bases. The V end lost 2 bases, the J end lost 1 base, and 10 bases lay between the germline ends. Germline CDR1 is GTSNPN and CDR2 is SVGIG (reference sequence). This CDR3 region has 14 residues. In DNA form, the CDR3 reads TGTGCCTGGAGTATAGGGGGGGGCACAGATACGCAGTATTTT. This gives the protein CAWSIGGGTDTQYF.

This clone was seen only once. The chain joins TRBV10-2 to TRBJ1-1; 11 nucleotides align to TRBD1. J lost 4 bases, V lost 5 bases, and 3 bases had no gene match. Germline V lookup: CDR1 WSHSY, CDR2 SAAADI. CDR3 length: 14 residues. In nucleotides, the CDR3 is TGCGCCAGCAGTTTGGGACAGGGGGGCACTGAAGCTTTCTTT. It is translated as CASSLGQGGTEAFF.

The chain uses TRBV19 and TRBJ2-7; 7 nucleotides line up with TRBD1. This CDR3 region has 15 residues. V shed 6 bases, J shed 0 bases, and the junction held 8 bases outside the gene matches. Germline V lookup: CDR1 LNHDA, CDR2 SQIVND (reference sequence). The CDR3 is CASRTDRAGSYEQYF. Here the CDR3 DNA reads TGTGCCAGTAGGACCGACAGGGCGGGCTCCTACGAGCAGTACTTC.

The chain is built from TRBV10-3 and TRBJ1-1; maybe TRBD1 (6 bases). The CDR3 covers 13 residues. V gave up 6 bases and J gave up 4 bases, with 12 bases separating them. Germline V gene lookup returns CDR1 ENHRY and CDR2 SYGVKD. The CDR3 loop is CAIRRQEGTEAFF. CDR3 nucleotide sequence: TGTGCCATCAGAAGACAGGAAGGCACTGAAGCTTTCTTT.

This sequence joins TRBV6-2 or TRBV6-3 and TRBJ1-5, with 7 bases fitting TRBD1. In germline, CDR1 is MNHEY, CDR2 SVGEGT. The CDR3 has 16 amino acids. Trimming at V came to 6 bases and at J to 6 bases, leaving 14 bases not matched to a gene. In DNA form, the CDR3 reads TGTGCCAGCAGCCGTTCACAGGGGAGGTTCGGTCAGCCCCAGCATTTT. It yields the protein CASSRSQGRFGQPQHF.

V is TRBV21-1 and J is TRBJ1-2; TRBD1, as called in the table, went unchecked against the DNA. TRBV21-1 is noted as a pseudogene. There are 15 residues in the CDR3. The CDR3 nucleotides are TGTGCCAGCAGCAAAGAGGAACAGGGTATCGATGGCTACACCTTC. Translating it yields CASSKEEQGIDGYTF.

In DNA form, the CDR3 reads TGCGCCAGCAGCTCTCAGGGGGATAAAGCTTTCTTT. It encodes CASSSQGDKAFF. The chain combines TRBV5-1 with TRBJ1-1; 7 nucleotides match TRBD1. The CDR3 covers 12 residues. Losses at the gene ends were 3 bases for V and 9 bases for J; bases not matched to a gene: 5. Germline V CDR1 and CDR2: SGHRS, YFSETQ.

CDR3 protein: CASSLAGRPTEAFF. The CDR3 bases are TGCGCCAGCAGCTTGGCTGGCAGGCCCACTGAAGCTTTCTTT. The genes are TRBV5-1 and TRBJ1-1; unclear D gene. The V gene lost 0 bases and the J gene lost 4 bases, with 10 bases spanning the gap. Per germline, CDR1 SGHRS and CDR2 YFSETQ. The CDR3 consists of 14 residues.

V is TRBV5-1 and J is TRBJ1-6; the D is unclear. CDR3 length equals 15 residues. Germline V CDR1 and CDR2: SGHRS, YFSETQ. Deletions cut 0 bases from V and 5 bases from J, with 9 bases between. CDR3 protein: CASSLAPQHNSPLHF. CDR3 coding DNA: TGCGCCAGCAGCTTGGCCCCACAGCATAATTCACCCCTCCACTTT.

This sequence joins TRBV27 and TRBJ2-7, with a weak D call TRBD1 (6 bases). Germline assignment: CDR1 MNHEY and CDR2 SMNVEV (reference sequence). This CDR3 comprises 15 residues. The V and J ends lost 4 bases and 4 bases respectively, with 17 bases between them. The CDR3 DNA reads TGTGCCAGCAGTTCCCCCGAGACAGGTCAGTACGAGCAGTACTTC. This encodes CASSSPETGQYEQYF.

CDR3 sequence reads: CAISGSGGIGTDTQYF. The CDR3 DNA reads TGTGCCATCAGTGGGTCGGGGGGGATCGGCACAGATACGCAGTATTTT. V gene TRBV10-3 combines with J gene TRBJ2-3, with 8 positions matching TRBD2. After removal of 4 bases from V and 1 base from J, the junction contained 7 bases not matched to a gene. Germline CDR1 ENHRY, CDR2 SYGVKD. The CDR3 has 16 residues.

The CDR3 loop reads CASSQIAAGGNYGYTF. DNA of the CDR3: TGCGCCAGCAGCCAGATTGCGGCAGGGGGGAACTATGGCTACACCTTC. The chain has TRBV5-1 and TRBJ1-2; 7 bases map to TRBD1. Looked up from germline, CDR1 is SGHRS and CDR2 is YFSETQ. After removal of 4 bases from V and 2 bases from J, the junction contained 11 bases not matched to a gene. This CDR3 comprises 16 residues.

The genes are TRBV5-1 and TRBJ2-7, with a weak D call TRBD2 (6 bases). Per germline, CDR1 SGHRS and CDR2 YFSETQ. V was trimmed by 2 bases and J by 5 bases, leaving 11 bases between them. The CDR3 is 13 residues long. The DNA for the CDR3 is TGCGCCAGCAGCTTTCCGGGAGAGGACGAGCAGTACTTC. Residues: CASSFPGEDEQYF.

Here the CDR3 DNA reads TGTGCCAGTAGTCTCTACAGGGGTCGGGCTCAGCCCCAGCATTTT. It yields the protein CASSLYRGRAQPQHF. The chain uses TRBV19 and TRBJ1-5; the match to TRBD1 covers 7 bases. The germline gives CDR1 LNHDA, CDR2 SQIVND (reference sequence). J gave up 6 bases and V 5 bases, and 10 bases lay outside the gene matches. The CDR3 is 15 amino acids.

The CDR3, as DNA: TGTGCCAGTAGTTTCCGGGACAGGGTCCGCTATGGCTACACCTTC. Translation: CASSFRDRVRYGYTF. This chain links TRBV19 with TRBJ1-2, with 9 bases fitting TRBD1. The trim removed 5 bases at V and 4 bases at J, leaving 8 bases unmatched. Germline loops: CDR1 LNHDA, CDR2 SQIVND (reference sequence). The CDR3 has 15 amino acids.

The genes are TRBV6-2 or TRBV6-3 and TRBJ2-6; maybe TRBD1 (8 bases). Trimming removed 4 bases from V and 0 bases from J, with 19 bases in between. Germline loops: CDR1 MNHEY, CDR2 SVGEGT. The CDR3 loop spans 19 amino acids. The CDR3 loop is CASSSYRQGRDSGANVLTF. CDR3 DNA sequence: TGTGCCAGCAGTTCCTACCGACAGGGGAGGGACTCTGGGGCCAACGTCCTGACTTTC.

This clone is a singleton in its sample. The chain links TRBV10-1 to TRBJ1-1; D is ambiguous. V was trimmed by 5 bases and J by 3 bases, leaving 13 bases between them. Germline V CDR1 and CDR2: WNHNN, SYGVQD (reference sequence). The CDR3 spans 14 residues. CDR3 residues: CASSTTSGDTEAFF. CDR3 sequence (DNA): TGCGCCAGCAGTACTACCTCCGGTGACACTGAAGCTTTCTTT.

V gene TRBV30 combines with J gene TRBJ1-3; D may be TRBD1 (6 bases). In germline, CDR1 is GTSNPN, CDR2 SVGIG (reference sequence). V was pared by 4 bases and J by 4 bases, with 14 bases between. This CDR3 has 14 residues. The CDR3 bases are TGTGCCTGGAACAGACAGGCAGGGGGAAACACCATATATTTT. This codes for CAWNRQAGGNTIYF.

The V call is TRBV11-2, the J call TRBJ2-3; D is ambiguous. There are 13 residues in the CDR3. Germline loops: CDR1 SGHAT, CDR2 FQNNGV. Trimming shortened V by 1 base and J by 2 bases, and 4 bases separated the two germline ends. The CDR3 DNA reads as TGTGCCAGCAGCTTAGTATACACAGATACGCAGTATTTT. This translates into CASSLVYTDTQYF.